This T cell receptor (beta chain) was observed in a study of human CD8 memory T cell subsets. Libraries for TCR beta were constructed using UMI-labeled 5' RACE. TCRdb re-called the 5' RACE reads, yielding one record per CDR3 amino acid sequence without DNA. The sample spans about 4,300 distinct CDR3 sequences; the ten largest clones claim about 33%. The V gene's germline CDR1 is KGHSH and CDR2 LQKENI. The CDR3 sequence is 12 residues long. This clonotype originated in a human donor in good health. Sequencing input: CD8+ T cells from PBMCs. The chain links TRBV18 to TRBJ2-3. The CDR3 is CASSPSPDTQYF.